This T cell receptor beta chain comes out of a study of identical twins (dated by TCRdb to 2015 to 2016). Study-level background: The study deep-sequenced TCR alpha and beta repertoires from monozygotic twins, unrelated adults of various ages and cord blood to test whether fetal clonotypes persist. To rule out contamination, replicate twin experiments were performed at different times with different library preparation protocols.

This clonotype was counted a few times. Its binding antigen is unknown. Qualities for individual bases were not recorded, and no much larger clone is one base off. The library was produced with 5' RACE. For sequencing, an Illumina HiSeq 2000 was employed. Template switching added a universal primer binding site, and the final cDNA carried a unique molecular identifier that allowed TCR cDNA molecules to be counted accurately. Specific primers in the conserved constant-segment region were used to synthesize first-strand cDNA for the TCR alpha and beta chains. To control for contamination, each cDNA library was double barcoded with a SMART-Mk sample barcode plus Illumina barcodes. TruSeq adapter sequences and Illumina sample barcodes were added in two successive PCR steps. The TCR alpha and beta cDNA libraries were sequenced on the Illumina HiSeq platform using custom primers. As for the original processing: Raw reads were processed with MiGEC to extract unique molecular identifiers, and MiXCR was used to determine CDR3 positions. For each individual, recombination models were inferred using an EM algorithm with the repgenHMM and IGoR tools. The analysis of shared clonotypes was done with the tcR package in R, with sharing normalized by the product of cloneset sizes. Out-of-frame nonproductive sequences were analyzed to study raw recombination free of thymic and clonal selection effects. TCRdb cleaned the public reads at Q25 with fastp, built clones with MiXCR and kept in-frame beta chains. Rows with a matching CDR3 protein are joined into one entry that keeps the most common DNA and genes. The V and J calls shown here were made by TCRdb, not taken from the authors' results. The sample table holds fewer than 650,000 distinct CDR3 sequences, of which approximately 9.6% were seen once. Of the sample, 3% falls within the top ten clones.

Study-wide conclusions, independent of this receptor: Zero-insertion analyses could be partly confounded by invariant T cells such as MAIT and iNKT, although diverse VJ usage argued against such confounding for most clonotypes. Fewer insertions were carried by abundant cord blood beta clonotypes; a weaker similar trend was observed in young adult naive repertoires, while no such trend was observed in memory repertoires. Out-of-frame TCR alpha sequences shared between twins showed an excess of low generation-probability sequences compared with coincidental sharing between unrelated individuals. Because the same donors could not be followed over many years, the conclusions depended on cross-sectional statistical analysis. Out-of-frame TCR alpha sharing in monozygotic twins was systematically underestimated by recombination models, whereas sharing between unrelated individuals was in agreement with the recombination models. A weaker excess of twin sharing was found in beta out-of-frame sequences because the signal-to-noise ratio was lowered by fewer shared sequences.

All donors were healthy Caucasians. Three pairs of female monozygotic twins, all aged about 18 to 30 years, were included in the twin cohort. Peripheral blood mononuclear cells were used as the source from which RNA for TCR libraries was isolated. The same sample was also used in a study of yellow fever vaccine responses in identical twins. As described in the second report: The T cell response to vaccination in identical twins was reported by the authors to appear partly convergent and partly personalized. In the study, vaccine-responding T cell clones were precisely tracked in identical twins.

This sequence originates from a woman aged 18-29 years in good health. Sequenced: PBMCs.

The CDR3 in this case is CSAPGTGAGGELFF. The bases are TGCAGTGCTCCCGGGACAGGGGCTGGCGGGGAGCTGTTTTTT. The sequence joins TRBV20-1 to TRBJ2-2; 10 bases in the middle match TRBD1. From cysteine to phenylalanine, the CDR3 is 14 amino acids long. Only the CDR3 part of the read is kept: 42 bases, read in frame from the first base. The germline V gene (reference sequence) sets CDR1 to DFQATT and CDR2 to SNEGSKA. Germline trimming amounts to 5 bases on V and 7 bases on J, with 7 as the count of junction bases outside the gene matches.